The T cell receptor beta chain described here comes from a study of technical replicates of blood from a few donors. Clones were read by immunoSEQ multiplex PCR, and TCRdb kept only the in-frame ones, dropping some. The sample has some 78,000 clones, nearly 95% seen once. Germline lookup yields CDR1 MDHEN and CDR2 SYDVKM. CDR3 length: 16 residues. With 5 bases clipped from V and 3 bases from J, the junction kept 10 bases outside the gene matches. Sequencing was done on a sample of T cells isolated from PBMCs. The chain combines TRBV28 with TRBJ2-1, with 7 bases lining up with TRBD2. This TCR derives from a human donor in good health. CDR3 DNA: TGTGCCAGCAGTGGAGTCGGGGGGAGTCACTACAATGAGCAGTTCTTC. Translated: CASSGVGGSHYNEQFF.